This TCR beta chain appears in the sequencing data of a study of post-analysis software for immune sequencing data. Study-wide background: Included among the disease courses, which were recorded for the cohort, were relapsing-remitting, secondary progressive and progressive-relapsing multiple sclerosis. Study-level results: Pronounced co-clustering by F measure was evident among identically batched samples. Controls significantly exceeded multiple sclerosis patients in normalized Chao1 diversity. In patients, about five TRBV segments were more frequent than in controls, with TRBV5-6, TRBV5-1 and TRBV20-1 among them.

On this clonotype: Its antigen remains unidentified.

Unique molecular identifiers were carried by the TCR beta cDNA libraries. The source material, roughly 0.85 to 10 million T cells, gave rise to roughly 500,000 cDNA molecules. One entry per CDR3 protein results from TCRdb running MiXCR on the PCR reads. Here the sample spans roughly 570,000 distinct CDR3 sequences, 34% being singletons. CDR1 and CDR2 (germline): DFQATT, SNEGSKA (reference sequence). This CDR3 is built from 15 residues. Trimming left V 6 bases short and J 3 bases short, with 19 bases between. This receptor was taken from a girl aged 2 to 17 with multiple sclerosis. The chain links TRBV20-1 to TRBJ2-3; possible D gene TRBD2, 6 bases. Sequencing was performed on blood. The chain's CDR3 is CSAEEGRSATDTQYF. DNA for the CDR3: TGCAGTGCCGAGGAGGGCAGGAGTGCGACAGATACGCAGTATTTT.